This T cell receptor beta chain originates from a study of cytomegalovirus exposure and HLA in healthy donors. Concerning this clone: The antigen is undetermined.

A multiplex PCR was run with 60 Vbeta primers and 13 Jbeta primers. Method: immunoSEQ multiplex PCR; TCRdb's copy keeps in-frame clones and lacks some. The repertoire holds 130,000 or so clones, approximately 84% seen once, with less than 2% in the top ten. Whole-study results and caveats: As a later analysis revealed, most CMV-associated TCR beta chains appeared HLA-restricted. A link between a missense DCLRE1C variant and TCR beta V- and J-gene trimming emerged from a later analysis. Diagnosis of cytomegalovirus status made by the classifier reportedly showed high specificity and sensitivity. Accurate HLA-A and HLA-B prediction from TCR beta sequences was reported for most subjects.

The CDR3 totals 17 residues. Germline loops: CDR1 SGHNT, CDR2 YYREEE (reference sequence). The ends lost 3 bases at V and 0 bases at J; junction bases unmatched: 10. This rearrangement joins TRBV5-4 to TRBJ1-1, with 8 bases identical to TRBD1. Sequencing used PBMCs. The TCR originated in a woman aged 40 to 55 in good health and CMV-seronegative. The CDR3 bases are TGTGCCAGCAGCTCAATCGGTGGGGACAGGTTGAACACTGAAGCTTTCTTT. Translated, it gives CASSSIGGDRLNTEAFF.